This TCR beta chain comes out of a study of beta chain features in type 1 diabetes. This clone was counted a few times. Averaging roughly 0.12 L, one heparinised blood draw came from each individual donor. Sequencing targeted expressed TCRB transcripts, as all isolated RNA had been reverse transcribed. The protocol was immunoSEQ multiplex PCR, while the TCRdb copy is restricted to in-frame clones and leaves out a portion. Seen here are more than 85,000 clones, under 40% observed once, and the top ten hold around 0.07%. The CDR3 contains 16 residues. Germline CDR1 is SNHLY and CDR2 is FYNNEI. V was cut by 7 bases and J by 3 bases, with 22 bases left in between.

Source material: stem cell memory CD4+ T cells from blood. The TCR originated in a woman aged 18-30 years in good health. The chain joins TRBV2 to TRBJ2-7; D is possibly TRBD2 (7 bases). The CDR3 DNA reads as TGTGCCAGCACCCGAGGGCGCGGGGGCGGGGGCTACGAGCAGTACTTC. Residues: CASTRGRGGGGYEQYF.